Detailed here is one T cell receptor (beta chain). This specimen belongs to a study of blood T cell repertoires in COVID-19. Study summary: Whether acute or convalescent, the COVID-19 samples came from the United States, Italy and Spain.

Authors' processing steps: The authors estimated nucleated cell counts from reference gene primer amplification. Libraries were prepared by immunoSEQ multiplex PCR; TCRdb keeps only in-frame clonotypes and omits some of them. D and trimming were read from the DNA, whereas the V and J calls and clone size are those reported in that table. The data show 410,000 or so clones, approximately 91% seen once. The Seattle site enrolled patients during active infection and followed them longitudinally. CDR3 length: 12 residues. CDR1 and CDR2 from the germline V gene are SNHLY and FYNNEI. V gave up 6 bases and J gave up 0 bases, with 5 bases separating them.

The specimen sequenced was peripheral blood. V usage is TRBV2 and J usage is TRBJ1-1; unclear D gene. The TCR originated in a woman between 40 and 50 years old with COVID-19, enrolled during active disease. The CDR3 here is CASRTLNTEAFF. The CDR3 DNA is TGTGCCAGCAGGACATTGAACACTGAAGCTTTCTTT.